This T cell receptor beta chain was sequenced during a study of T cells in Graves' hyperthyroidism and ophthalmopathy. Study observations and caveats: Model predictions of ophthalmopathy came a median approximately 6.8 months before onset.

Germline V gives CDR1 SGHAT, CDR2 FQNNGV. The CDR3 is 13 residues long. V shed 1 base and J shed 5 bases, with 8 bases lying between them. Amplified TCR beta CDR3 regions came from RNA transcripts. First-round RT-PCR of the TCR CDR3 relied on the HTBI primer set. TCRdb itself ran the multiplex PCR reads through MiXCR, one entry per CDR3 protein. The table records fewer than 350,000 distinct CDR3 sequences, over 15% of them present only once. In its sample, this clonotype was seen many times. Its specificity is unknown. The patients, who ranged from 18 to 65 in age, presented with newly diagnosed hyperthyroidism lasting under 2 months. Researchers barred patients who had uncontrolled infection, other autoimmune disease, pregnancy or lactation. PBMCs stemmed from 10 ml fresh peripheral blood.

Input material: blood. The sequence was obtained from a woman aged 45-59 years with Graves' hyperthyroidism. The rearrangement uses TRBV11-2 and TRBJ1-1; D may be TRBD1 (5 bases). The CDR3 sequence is CASSLVRGTEAFF. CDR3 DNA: TGTGCCAGCAGCTTAGTTAGGGGAACTGAAGCTTTCTTT.